This T cell receptor beta chain was captured by sequencing in a study of blood T cell repertoires in COVID-19. About the research overall: PBMCs, B-cell-depleted T cells, or T cells were the source of the cDNA or gDNA that made up the material.

Authors' analysis steps: It was from reference gene primer amplification that nucleated cell counts were estimated. Here immunoSEQ multiplex PCR was the method, and the copy in TCRdb shows in-frame clones only, minus some. The V and J calls and the clone size are those of that table, but D and trimming were determined from the DNA. This sample carries approximately 56,000 clones, around 83% of them seen once, and the ten largest clones take around 6.6%. There are 14 residues in the CDR3. V lost 1 base and J lost 2, with 9 bases in between. CDR1 and CDR2 (germline): SEHNR, FQNEAQ (reference sequence).

V gene TRBV7-9 combines with J gene TRBJ2-7; weak D call: TRBD1 (5 bases). Sequenced input: peripheral blood. This receptor was identified in a man between 65 and 85 years old with active COVID-19. The DNA for the CDR3 is TGTGCCAGCAGCTTAGGCAGGGCCACCTACGAGCAGTACTTC. As protein: CASSLGRATYEQYF.